These 15 T cell receptor beta chains share one sample of origin, sequenced in a study of OX40 agonist ivuxolimab in advanced cancers. The data were produced by immunoSEQ multiplex PCR, yet TCRdb's version contains in-frame clones alone and is incomplete. This table holds approximately 60,000 clones, 81% found once. Sequencing used CD4+ or CD8+ T cells sorted from blood, obtained in a trial of the OX40 agonist ivuxolimab. These receptors were obtained from an adult with an advanced solid tumor such as melanoma, head and neck, liver or kidney cancer.

This clone is a singleton in its sample. This rearrangement joins TRBV5-1 to TRBJ2-5; 7 nucleotides line up with TRBD2. Germline V gene data show CDR1 as SGHRS and CDR2 as YFSETQ. Germline trimming cut 4 bases from V and 2 bases from J; bases unmatched to any gene: 8. This CDR3 comprises 15 residues. CDR3 in DNA: TGCGCCAGCAGCCCCGGGGAGGGGAGACAAGAGACCCAGTACTTC. It yields the protein CASSPGEGRQETQYF.

The chain is built from TRBV18 and TRBJ2-1, with 8 bases that match TRBD1. The J segment lost 0 bases and the V segment lost 3 bases, leaving 10 bases of the junction unmatched. This CDR3 contains 18 residues. The germline V gene has CDR1 KGHSH and CDR2 LQKENI. The CDR3 is CASSPLKRQGRSYNEQFF. CDR3 sequence (DNA): TGTGCCAGCTCACCCCTAAAGCGACAGGGGCGCTCCTACAATGAGCAGTTCTTC.

This rearrangement joins TRBV19 to TRBJ1-1; 8 positions agree with TRBD1. The CDR3 consists of 17 residues. Germline V gene data show CDR1 as LNHDA and CDR2 as SQIVND (reference sequence). V dropped 8 bases and J dropped 2; count of bases not matched to a gene: 16. This chain's CDR3 is CASHRSGGAGRNTEAFF. CDR3 sequence (DNA): TGTGCCAGTCATCGCTCAGGGGGCGCAGGTAGAAACACTGAAGCTTTCTTT.

This chain connects TRBV7-8 to TRBJ1-1; D is unclear. The V gene's germline CDR1 is SGHVS and CDR2 FQNEAQ. The CDR3 has 13 amino acids. With 2 bases removed from V and 5 bases from J, the gap between germline ends came to 9 bases. The CDR3 sequence is CASSLYLGTEAFF. Written as DNA, the CDR3 is TGTGCCAGCAGCTTATACTTGGGAACTGAAGCTTTCTTT. The full variable domain, completed using reference TRBV7-8 and TRBJ1-1, is GAGVSQSPRYKVAKRGQDVALRCDPISGHVSLFWYQQALGQGPEFLTYFQNEAQLDKSGLPSDRFFAERPEGSVSTLKIQRTQQEDSAVYLCASSLYLGTEAFFGQGTRLTVV.

As regards this clone: At one boundary the junction diverges from the germline segment, which might be a read error. The chain recombines TRBV19 with TRBJ1-5, with D perhaps TRBD1 (6 bases). This CDR3 has 12 residues. Per germline, CDR1 LNHDA and CDR2 SQIVND (reference sequence). CDR3 sequence reads: CAGSQGYQPQHF. As DNA, the CDR3 is TGTGCCGGTAGTCAGGGGTACCAGCCCCAGCATTTT.

This clone was counted once. The rearrangement joins TRBV6-1 to TRBJ2-3; possibly TRBD2 for D (6 bases). Looked up from germline, CDR1 is MNHNS and CDR2 is SASEGT. The CDR3 spans 13 residues. V was trimmed by 8 bases and J by 5 bases, leaving 14 bases between them. The CDR3 sequence: CASGGSMVDTQYF. The CDR3 DNA is TGTGCCAGCGGGGGGTCAATGGTAGATACGCAGTATTTT.

The V and J genes are TRBV10-2 and TRBJ2-7; possibly TRBD2 for D (5 bases). V dropped 6 bases and J dropped 6 bases, with 9 bases sitting between them. The CDR3 covers 11 residues. Looked up from germline, CDR1 is WSHSY and CDR2 is SAAADI. The CDR3 region is CASSGVSEQYF. The CDR3 nucleotides read TGCGCCAGCAGCGGGGTCAGCGAGCAGTACTTC.

This chain connects TRBV27 to TRBJ1-6; D possibly corresponds to TRBD1 (5 bases). The germline CDR1 and CDR2 sequences are MNHEY and SMNVEV (reference sequence). CDR3 length: 15 residues. Between the trimmed V and J ends, which lost 5 bases and 10 bases, there was a span of 18 bases. CDR3 sequence (DNA): TGTGCCAGCAGTCCAGCAGGGAGGGAGTTCTCACCCCTCCACTTT. It yields the protein CASSPAGREFSPLHF.

The CDR3 sequence is CASSRDRINTEAFF. The DNA of the CDR3 is TGCGCCAGCAGCCGGGACAGGATTAACACTGAAGCTTTCTTT. V gene TRBV4-1 combines with J gene TRBJ1-1; 8 bases match TRBD1. Germline V gene sequence: CDR1 MGHRA, CDR2 YSYEKL. Losses at the gene ends were 4 bases for V and 2 bases for J; bases not matched to a gene: 3. This CDR3 region has 14 residues.

This chain links TRBV21-1 with TRBJ1-3. TRBV21-1 is a pseudogene locus. CDR3 length: 16 residues. The CDR3 nucleotides read TGTGCCAGCAGCAAAGCAAAGAGGGAATCTGGAAACACCATATATTTT. It codes for CASSKAKRESGNTIYF.

Points on this clone: Relative to the germline gene, one junction end is altered; a read error may explain this. The J gene is TRBJ2-1, the V gene TRBV7-7; D might be TRBD2 (5 bases). The CDR3 loop spans 14 amino acids. Germline V gene lookup returns CDR1 SSHAT and CDR2 FNYEAQ (reference sequence). The CDR3 nucleotides are TGTGCTAGCAGCTTAGGGCAAACTAGTAATGAGCAGTTCTTC. It yields the protein CASSLGQTSNEQFF.

This chain links TRBV19 with TRBJ1-2; D is undetermined. Germline CDR1 is LNHDA and CDR2 is SQIVND (reference sequence). The CDR3 contains 13 residues. Trimming shortened V by 7 bases and J by 7 bases, and 16 bases separated the two germline ends. The CDR3 spells CASKLRTAGGYTF. The CDR3 bases are TGTGCCAGTAAACTTCGAACGGCGGGTGGCTACACCTTC.

The rearrangement joins TRBV6-1 to TRBJ2-3; 10 nucleotides align to TRBD2. The CDR3 totals 13 residues. Germline CDR1 reads MNHNS; CDR2 reads SASEGT. V gave up 9 bases and J gave up 6 bases; unmatched junction bases: 6. CDR3 amino acids: CASPSGGADTQYF. CDR3 coding DNA: TGTGCCAGTCCTAGCGGGGGCGCTGATACGCAGTATTTT.

V is TRBV30 and J is TRBJ1-3, with 7 bases identical to TRBD1. V lost 3 bases, J lost 4 bases, and 12 bases stayed unmatched. Germline lookup yields CDR1 GTSNPN and CDR2 SVGIG (reference sequence). The CDR3 extends over 16 amino acids. The CDR3, as DNA: TGTGCCTGGAGCCCCGGTAGACAGGGATTGGGAAACACCATATATTTT. The encoded protein is CAWSPGRQGLGNTIYF.

V gene TRBV5-1 combines with J gene TRBJ2-7, with D maybe TRBD2 (5 bases). The ends were cut back, 6 bases at V and 0 bases at J, with 13 bases in the middle. Germline V gene data show CDR1 as SGHRS and CDR2 as YFSETQ. The CDR3 extends over 14 amino acids. CDR3 in DNA: TGCGCCAGCAAGCGAGCGGCGAGCTCCTACGAGCAGTACTTC. Translated: CASKRAASSYEQYF.